This section outlines one T cell receptor beta chain sequence together with its context. Its matching antigen is unknown. The data derive from a study of shared clonotypes between healthy human individuals. Whole-study findings and limits: Naive subsets typically showed greater estimated richness than memory subsets. Compared with clonotypes that all four donors shared, non-shared clonotypes had lower generation probabilities.

CDR1 GTSNPN and CDR2 SVGIG come from the germline V gene (reference sequence). The CDR3 spans 12 residues. V lost 2 bases and J 6 bases, leaving 10 bases between the germline ends. Using immunoSEQ multiplex PCR, the repertoire was profiled, and TCRdb retains in-frame clones only, with some absent. Found here are roughly 410,000 clones, about 96% of them singletons; the top ten hold about 0.34%. V is TRBV30 and J is TRBJ1-2; D gene unclear. The source is a young man in good health. Material for sequencing was memory CD8+ T cells sorted from blood. Noted subset: CD45RO+ cells pooled with CCR7-negative TemRA cells. CDR3 nucleotides: TGTGCCTGGAGTAGGACTTTAGATGGCTACACCTTC. Encoded protein: CAWSRTLDGYTF.